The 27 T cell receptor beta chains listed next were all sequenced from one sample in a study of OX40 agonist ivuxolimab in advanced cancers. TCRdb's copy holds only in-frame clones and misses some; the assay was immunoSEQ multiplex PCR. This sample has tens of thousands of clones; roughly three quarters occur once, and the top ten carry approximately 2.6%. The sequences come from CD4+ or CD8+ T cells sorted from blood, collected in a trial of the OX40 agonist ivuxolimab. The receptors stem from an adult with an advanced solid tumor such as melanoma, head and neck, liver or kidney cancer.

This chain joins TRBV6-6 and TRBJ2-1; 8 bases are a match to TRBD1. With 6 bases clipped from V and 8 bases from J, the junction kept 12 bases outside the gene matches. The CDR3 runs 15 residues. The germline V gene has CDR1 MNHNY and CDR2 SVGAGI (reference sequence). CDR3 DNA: TGTGCCAGCAGCGACCCCCAGGGGGCCCTCGATGAGCAGTTCTTC. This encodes CASSDPQGALDEQFF.

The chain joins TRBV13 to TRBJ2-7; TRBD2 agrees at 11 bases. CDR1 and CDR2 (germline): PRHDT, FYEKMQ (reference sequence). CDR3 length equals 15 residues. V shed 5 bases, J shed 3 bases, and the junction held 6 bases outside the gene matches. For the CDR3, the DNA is TGTGCCAGCAGCATAACTAGCGGGAGCTACTACGAGCAGTACTTC. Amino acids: CASSITSGSYYEQYF.

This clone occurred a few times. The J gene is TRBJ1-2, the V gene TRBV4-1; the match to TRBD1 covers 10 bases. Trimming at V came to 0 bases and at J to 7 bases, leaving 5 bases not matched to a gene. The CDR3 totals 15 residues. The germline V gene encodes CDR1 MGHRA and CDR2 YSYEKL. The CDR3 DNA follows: TGCGCCAGCAGCCAAGATCCCCGGACAGGGGGTGGCTACACCTTC. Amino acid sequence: CASSQDPRTGGGYTF.

Here the CDR3 reads CASTTKGRPNTEAFF. The CDR3, as DNA: TGTGCCAGCACAACCAAGGGGAGACCGAACACTGAAGCTTTCTTT. This sequence joins TRBV6-1 and TRBJ1-1, with D tentatively TRBD1 (5 bases). The CDR3 totals 15 residues. Germline V gene sequence: CDR1 MNHNS, CDR2 SASEGT. V was pared by 7 bases and J by 1 base, with 16 bases between.

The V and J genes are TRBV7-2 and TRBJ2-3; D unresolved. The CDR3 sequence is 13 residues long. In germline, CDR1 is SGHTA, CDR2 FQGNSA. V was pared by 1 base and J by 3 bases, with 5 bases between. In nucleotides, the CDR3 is TGTGCCAGCAGCTTAGTAGGGACAGATACGCAGTATTTT. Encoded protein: CASSLVGTDTQYF.

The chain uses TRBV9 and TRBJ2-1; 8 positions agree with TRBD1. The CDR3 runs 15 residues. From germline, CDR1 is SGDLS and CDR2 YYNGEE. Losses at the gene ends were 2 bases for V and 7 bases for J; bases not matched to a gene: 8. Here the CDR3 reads CASSVLQGGSNEQFF. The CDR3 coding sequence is TGTGCCAGCAGCGTTCTACAGGGGGGATCAAATGAGCAGTTCTTC. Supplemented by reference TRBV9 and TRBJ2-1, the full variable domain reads DSGVTQTPKHLITATGQRVTLRCSPRSGDLSVYWYQQSLDQGLQFLIQYYNGEERAKGNILERFSAQQFPDLHSELNLSSLELGDSALYFCASSVLQGGSNEQFFGPGTRLTVL.

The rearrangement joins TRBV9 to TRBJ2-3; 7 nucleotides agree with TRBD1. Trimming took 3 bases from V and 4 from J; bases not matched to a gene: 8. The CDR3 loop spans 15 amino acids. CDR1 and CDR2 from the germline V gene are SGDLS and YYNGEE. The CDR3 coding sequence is TGTGCCAGCAGCGAGAGAGACAGGGCGGCAGATACGCAGTATTTT. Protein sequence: CASSERDRAADTQYF.

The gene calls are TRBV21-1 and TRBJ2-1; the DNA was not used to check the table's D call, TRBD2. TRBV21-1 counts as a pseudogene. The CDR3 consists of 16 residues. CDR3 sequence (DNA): TGTGCCAGCAGCAAAGCGCTGGACTACTCCTACAATGAGCAGTTCTTC. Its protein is CASSKALDYSYNEQFF.

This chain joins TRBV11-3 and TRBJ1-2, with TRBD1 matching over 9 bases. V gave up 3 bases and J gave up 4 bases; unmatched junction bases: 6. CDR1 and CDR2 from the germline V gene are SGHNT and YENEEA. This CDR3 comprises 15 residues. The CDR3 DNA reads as TGTGCCAGCAGCTTTGGACAGGGGCCCTCCTATGGCTACACCTTC. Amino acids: CASSFGQGPSYGYTF.

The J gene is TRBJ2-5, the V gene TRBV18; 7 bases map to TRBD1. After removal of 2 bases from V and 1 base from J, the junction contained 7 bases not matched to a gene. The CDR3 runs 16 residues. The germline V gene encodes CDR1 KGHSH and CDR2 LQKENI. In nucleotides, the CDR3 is TGTGCCAGCTCACCATGGCAGGGGGAATTCCAAGAGACCCAGTACTTC. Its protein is CASSPWQGEFQETQYF.

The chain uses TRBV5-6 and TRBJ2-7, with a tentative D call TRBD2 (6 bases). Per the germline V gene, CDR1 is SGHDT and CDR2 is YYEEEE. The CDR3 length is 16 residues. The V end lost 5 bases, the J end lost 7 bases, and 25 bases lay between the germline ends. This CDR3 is CASRRAGPESSGEQYF. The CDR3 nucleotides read TGTGCCAGCAGACGCGCGGGACCGGAATCGTCCGGAGAGCAGTACTTC. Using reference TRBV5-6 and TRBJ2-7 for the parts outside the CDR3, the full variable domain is DAGVTQSPTHLIKTRGQQVTLRCSPKSGHDTVSWYQQALGQGPQFIFQYYEEEERQRGNFPDRFSGHQFPNYSSELNVNALLLGDSALYLCASRRAGPESSGEQYFGPGTRLTVT.

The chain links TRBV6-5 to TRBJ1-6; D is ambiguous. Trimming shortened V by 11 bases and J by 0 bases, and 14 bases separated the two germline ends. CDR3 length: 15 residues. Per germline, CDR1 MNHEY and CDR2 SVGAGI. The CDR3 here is CASRLGSSYNSPLHF. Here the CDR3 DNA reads TGTGCCTCTAGGCTGGGAAGCTCCTATAATTCACCCCTCCACTTT.

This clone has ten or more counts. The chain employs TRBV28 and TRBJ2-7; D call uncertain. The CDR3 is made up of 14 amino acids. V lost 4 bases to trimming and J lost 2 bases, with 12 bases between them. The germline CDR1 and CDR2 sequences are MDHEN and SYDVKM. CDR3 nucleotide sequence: TGTGCCAGCAGTTATTCGTTAGAGCCCTACGAGCAGTACTTC. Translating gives CASSYSLEPYEQYF.

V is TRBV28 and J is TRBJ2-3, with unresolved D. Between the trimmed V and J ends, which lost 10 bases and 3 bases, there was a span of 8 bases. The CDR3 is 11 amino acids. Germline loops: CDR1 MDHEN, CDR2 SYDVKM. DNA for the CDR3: TGTGCCACCACACAGACAGATACGCAGTATTTT. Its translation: CATTQTDTQYF. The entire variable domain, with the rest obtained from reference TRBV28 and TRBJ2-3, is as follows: DVKVTQSSRYLVKRTGEKVFLECVQDMDHENMFWYRQDPGLGLRLIYFSYDVKMKEKGDIPEGYSVSREKKERFSLILESASTNQTSMYLCATTQTDTQYFGPGTRLTVL.

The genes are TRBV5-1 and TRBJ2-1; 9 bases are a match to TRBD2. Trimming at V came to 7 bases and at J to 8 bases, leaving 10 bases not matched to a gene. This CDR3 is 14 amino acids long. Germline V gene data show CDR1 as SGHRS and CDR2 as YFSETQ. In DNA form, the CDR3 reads TGCGCCAGCCAACGACTAGCGGTAAGCGATGAGCAGTTCTTC. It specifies CASQRLAVSDEQFF.

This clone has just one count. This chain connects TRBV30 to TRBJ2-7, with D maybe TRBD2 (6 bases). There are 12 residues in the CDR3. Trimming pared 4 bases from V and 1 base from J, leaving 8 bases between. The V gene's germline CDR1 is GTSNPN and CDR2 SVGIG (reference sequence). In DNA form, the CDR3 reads TGTGCCTGGATGGGGGGTTCCTACGAGCAGTACTTC. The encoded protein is CAWMGGSYEQYF.

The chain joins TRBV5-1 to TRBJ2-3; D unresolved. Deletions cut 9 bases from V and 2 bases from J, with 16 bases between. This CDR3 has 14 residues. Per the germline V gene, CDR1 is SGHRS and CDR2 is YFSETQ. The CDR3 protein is CATRLGQDTDTQYF. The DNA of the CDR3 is TGCGCCACCCGTTTGGGTCAGGACACAGATACGCAGTATTTT. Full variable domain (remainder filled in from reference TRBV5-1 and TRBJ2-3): KAGVTQTPRYLIKTRGQQVTLSCSPISGHRSVSWYQQTPGQGLQFLFEYFSETQRNKGNFPGRFSGRQFSNSRSEMNVSTLELGDSALYLCATRLGQDTDTQYFGPGTRLTVL.

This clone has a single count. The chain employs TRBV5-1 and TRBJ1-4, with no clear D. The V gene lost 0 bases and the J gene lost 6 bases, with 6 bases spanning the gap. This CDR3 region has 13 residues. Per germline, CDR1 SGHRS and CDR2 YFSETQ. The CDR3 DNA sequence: TGCGCCAGCAGCTTGGCTCCTGATGAAAAACTGTTTTTT. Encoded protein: CASSLAPDEKLFF.

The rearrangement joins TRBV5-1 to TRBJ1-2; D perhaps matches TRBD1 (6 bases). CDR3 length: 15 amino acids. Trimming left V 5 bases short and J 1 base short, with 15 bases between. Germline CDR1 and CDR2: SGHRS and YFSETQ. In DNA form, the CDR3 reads TGCGCCAGCAGGGGCACGACAGGCCTTAACTATGGCTACACCTTC. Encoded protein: CASRGTTGLNYGYTF.

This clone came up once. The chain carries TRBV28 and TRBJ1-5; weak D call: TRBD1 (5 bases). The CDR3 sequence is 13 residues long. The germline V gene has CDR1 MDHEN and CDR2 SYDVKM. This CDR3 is CVAGMGLNQPQHF. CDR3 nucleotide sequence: TGTGTCGCAGGGATGGGACTTAATCAGCCCCAGCATTTT.

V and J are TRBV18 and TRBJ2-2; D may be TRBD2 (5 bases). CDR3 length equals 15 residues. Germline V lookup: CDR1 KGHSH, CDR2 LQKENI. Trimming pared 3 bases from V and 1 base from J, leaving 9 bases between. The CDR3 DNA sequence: TGTGCCAGCTCACCCGGACTTTTGAACACCGGGGAGCTGTTTTTT. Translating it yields CASSPGLLNTGELFF.

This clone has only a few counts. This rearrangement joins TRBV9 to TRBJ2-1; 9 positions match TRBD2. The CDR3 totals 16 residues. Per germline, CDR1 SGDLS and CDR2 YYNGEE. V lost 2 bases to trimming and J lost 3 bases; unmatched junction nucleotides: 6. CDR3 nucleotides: TGTGCCAGCAGCGTGTCCCTAGCGGGACTCTACAATGAGCAGTTCTTC. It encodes CASSVSLAGLYNEQFF.

Here the CDR3 DNA reads TGTGCCAGCACTCCCCGATTGACATCCTACGAGCAGTACTTC. Protein product: CASTPRLTSYEQYF. The chain recombines TRBV7-2 with TRBJ2-7; D is ambiguous. The V end lost 7 bases, the J end lost 1 base, and 14 bases lay between the germline ends. Germline V gene data show CDR1 as SGHTA and CDR2 as FQGNSA. The CDR3 sequence is 14 residues long. Filled out from reference TRBV7-2 and TRBJ2-7, the complete variable domain reads GAGVSQSPSNKVTEKGKDVELRCDPISGHTALYWYRQSLGQGLEFLIYFQGNSAPDKSGLPSDRFSAERTGGSVSTLTIQRTQQEDSAVYLCASTPRLTSYEQYFGPGTRLTVT.

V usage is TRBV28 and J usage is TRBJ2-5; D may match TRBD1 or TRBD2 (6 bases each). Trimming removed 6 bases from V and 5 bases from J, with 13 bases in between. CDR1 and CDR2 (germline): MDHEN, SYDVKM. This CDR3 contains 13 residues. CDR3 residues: CASRRTGAETQYF. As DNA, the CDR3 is TGTGCCAGCAGACGGACGGGGGCGGAGACCCAGTACTTC.

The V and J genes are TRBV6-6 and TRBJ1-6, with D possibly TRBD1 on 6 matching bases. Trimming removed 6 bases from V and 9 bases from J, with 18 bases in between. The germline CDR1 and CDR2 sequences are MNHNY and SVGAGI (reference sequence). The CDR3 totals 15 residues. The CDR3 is CASSLDGTNGSPLHF. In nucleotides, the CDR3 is TGTGCCAGCAGCCTGGACGGGACAAATGGTTCACCCCTCCACTTT.

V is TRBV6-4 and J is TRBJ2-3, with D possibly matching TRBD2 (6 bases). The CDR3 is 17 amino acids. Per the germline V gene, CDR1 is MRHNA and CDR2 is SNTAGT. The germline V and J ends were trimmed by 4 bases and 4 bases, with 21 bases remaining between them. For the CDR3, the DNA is TGTGCCAGCAGTGCTTCCGCCACCATGGAGCGGGCAGATACGCAGTATTTT. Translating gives CASSASATMERADTQYF.

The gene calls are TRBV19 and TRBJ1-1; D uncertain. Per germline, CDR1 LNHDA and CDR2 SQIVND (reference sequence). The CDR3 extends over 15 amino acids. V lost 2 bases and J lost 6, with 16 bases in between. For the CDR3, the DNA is TGTGCCAGTAGTATAAATTCGGCAGTTAACGCTGAAGCTTTCTTT. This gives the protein CASSINSAVNAEAFF.